This T cell receptor beta chain was captured by sequencing in a study of T cells in Graves' hyperthyroidism and ophthalmopathy. CDR3 length equals 12 residues. The germline gives CDR1 SNHLY, CDR2 FYNNEI. Trimming stripped 6 bases from V and 4 bases from J, with 8 bases between. This clonotype occurred many times. Its cognate antigen is unknown. Study conclusions and caveats: Patients with ophthalmopathy were separated from those with stable hyperthyroidism by a 13 V-J model.

From 10 ml of fresh peripheral blood, PBMCs were isolated. Regions amplified from RNA transcripts were the TCR beta CDR3 regions. The HTBI primer set served for first-round RT-PCR of the TCR CDR3. TCRdb re-called the multiplex PCR reads with MiXCR, one entry per CDR3 protein. Here the sample spans approximately 620,000 distinct CDR3 sequences, roughly 16% being singletons. This receptor was taken from a woman between 35 and 50 years old with Graves' ophthalmopathy. The sequenced sample consisted of blood. The rearrangement joins TRBV2 to TRBJ2-3, with D unresolved. The CDR3 loop is CASRRQADTQYF. CDR3 bases: TGTGCCAGCAGACGACAAGCAGATACGCAGTATTTT.